Listed below are T cell receptor beta chains from one sample, sequenced in a study of CD8 T cells in Susac syndrome. TCRdb re-called the immunoSEQ multiplex PCR reads through MiXCR, storing one row per CDR3 protein. The sample consists of approximately 110,000 distinct CDR3 sequences, roughly 93% of them appearing once. Sequenced material: CD8+ T cells from PBMCs. All receptors come from a human donor with multiple sclerosis. Each CDR3 is given with its conserved first and last residue. A D gene is named only where the DNA matches it firmly. Only part of the rows carry a size: once, few, many, or a class if the clone is expanded.

abundance,j_gene,v_gene,d_gene,CDR3aa,CDR3nt
-,TRBJ2-7,TRBV12-3/TRBV12-4,-,CASTLGTPYEQYF,TGTGCCAGCACCCTGGGAACGCCCTACGAGCAGTACTTC
many,TRBJ1-2,TRBV5-1,-,CASSLAGWTIGYTF,TGCGCCAGCAGCTTGGCCGGTTGGACAATTGGCTACACCTTC
-,TRBJ2-1,TRBV12-3/TRBV12-4,-,CASSLAANSYNEQFF,TGTGCCAGCAGTTTAGCGGCCAACTCCTACAATGAGCAGTTCTTC
-,TRBJ2-3,TRBV20-1,-,CSARETSFTDTQYF,TGCAGTGCTAGAGAAACCTCCTTCACAGATACGCAGTATTTT
-,TRBJ1-2,TRBV25-1,TRBD1,CASSPGTGRTGYTF,TGTGCCAGCAGTCCCGGGACAGGCCGTACTGGCTACACCTTC
-,TRBJ2-2,TRBV7-9,-,CASSWLAVNTGELFF,TGTGCCAGCAGCTGGTTAGCGGTGAACACCGGGGAGCTGTTTTTT
-,TRBJ1-2,TRBV27,-,CASSLQGPRPLNNYGYTF,TGTGCCAGCAGTCTACAAGGGCCGCGGCCGTTGAATAACTATGGCTACACCTTC
-,TRBJ2-3,TRBV15,TRBD2,CATSREFSGRTDTQYF,TGTGCCACCAGCAGAGAGTTTAGCGGGCGCACAGATACGCAGTATTTT
-,TRBJ1-2,TRBV7-9,-,CASSLGDDGYTF,TGTGCCAGCAGCTTAGGGGACGATGGCTACACCTTC
-,TRBJ2-1,TRBV18,TRBD2,CASSQGWSGASYNEQFF,TGTGCCAGCTCCCAAGGATGGAGCGGGGCATCCTACAATGAGCAGTTCTTC
once,TRBJ1-2,TRBV7-8,-,CASSLYPVHYGYTF,TGTGCCAGCAGCTTATATCCAGTCCACTATGGCTACACCTTC
-,TRBJ2-3,TRBV10-3,-,CATAGLESTDTQYF,TGTGCCACCGCCGGACTGGAGTCCACAGATACGCAGTATTTT
-,TRBJ2-1,TRBV2,-,CASSAETDRIPYNEQFF,TGTGCCAGCAGTGCCGAGACAGACCGAATTCCATACAATGAGCAGTTCTTC
-,TRBJ2-1,TRBV24-1,-,CATSDLNPGSYNEQFF,TGTGCCACCAGTGATTTAAACCCGGGCTCCTACAATGAGCAGTTCTTC
-,TRBJ1-2,TRBV13,-,CASSLAPGNGYTF,TGTGCCAGCAGCTTAGCCCCAGGGAATGGCTACACCTTC
-,TRBJ2-3,TRBV7-9,TRBD2,CASSPRTSGDTDTQYF,TGTGCCAGCAGCCCCCGGACTAGCGGGGACACAGATACGCAGTATTTT
-,TRBJ1-2,TRBV9,-,CASSVETGPYGYTF,TGTGCCAGCAGCGTAGAAACAGGGCCCTATGGCTACACCTTC
-,TRBJ2-5,TRBV5-4,-,CASSLPWGREQETQYF,TGTGCCAGCAGCTTGCCCTGGGGCAGGGAACAAGAGACCCAGTACTTC
-,TRBJ2-7,TRBV6-2/TRBV6-3,TRBD2,CASSYSWAGGEQYF,TGTGCCAGCAGTTACTCTTGGGCGGGGGGCGAGCAGTACTTC
-,TRBJ2-1,TRBV24-1,-,CATSDYRYNEQFF,TGTGCCACCAGTGATTACAGGTACAATGAGCAGTTCTTC
-,TRBJ2-5,TRBV12-5,-,CASGLGKGETQYF,TGTGCTAGTGGTTTGGGAAAGGGAGAGACCCAGTACTTC
-,TRBJ1-1,TRBV7-9,TRBD1,CASSPNRGRTGDMNTEAFF,TGTGCCAGCAGCCCTAATAGGGGGAGGACAGGCGATATGAACACTGAAGCTTTCTTT
-,TRBJ2-5,TRBV28,-,CASSPPLPPETQYF,TGTGCCAGCAGTCCCCCTTTACCCCCCGAGACCCAGTACTTC
-,TRBJ1-1,TRBV13,-,CASSLEGENTEAFF,TGTGCCAGCAGCTTAGAGGGGGAGAACACTGAAGCTTTCTTT
-,TRBJ2-5,TRBV20-1,-,CSARETPGASGETQYF,TGCAGTGCTAGAGAGACTCCGGGGGCCTCAGGAGAGACCCAGTACTTC
-,TRBJ2-3,TRBV7-8,TRBD1,CASSSRPPGQGVTDTQYF,TGTGCCAGCAGCTCCCGCCCTCCGGGACAGGGGGTCACAGATACGCAGTATTTT
-,TRBJ2-3,TRBV12-3/TRBV12-4,TRBD2,CASSSPLGRGSPFTDTQYF,TGTGCCAGCAGTTCGCCCCTCGGGCGGGGGTCACCCTTCACAGATACGCAGTATTTT
-,TRBJ2-5,TRBV6-4,-,CASSDSNQGGETQYF,TGTGCCAGCAGTGACTCGAACCAGGGTGGAGAGACCCAGTACTTC
-,TRBJ2-7,TRBV9,-,CASSPAGSGTYEQYF,TGTGCCAGCAGCCCAGCAGGTAGCGGAACCTACGAGCAGTACTTC
once,TRBJ1-2,TRBV6-5,-,CASSYSTTGGGYTF,TGTGCCAGCAGTTACTCGACGACAGGCGGGGGCTACACCTTC
-,TRBJ2-3,TRBV7-3,-,CASSLSGSLTDTQYF,TGTGCCAGCAGCCTGTCAGGGTCCCTCACAGATACGCAGTATTTT
once,TRBJ1-3,TRBV9,-,CASSVGSGSETIYF,TGTGCCAGCAGCGTAGGATCCGGGAGTGAAACCATATATTTT